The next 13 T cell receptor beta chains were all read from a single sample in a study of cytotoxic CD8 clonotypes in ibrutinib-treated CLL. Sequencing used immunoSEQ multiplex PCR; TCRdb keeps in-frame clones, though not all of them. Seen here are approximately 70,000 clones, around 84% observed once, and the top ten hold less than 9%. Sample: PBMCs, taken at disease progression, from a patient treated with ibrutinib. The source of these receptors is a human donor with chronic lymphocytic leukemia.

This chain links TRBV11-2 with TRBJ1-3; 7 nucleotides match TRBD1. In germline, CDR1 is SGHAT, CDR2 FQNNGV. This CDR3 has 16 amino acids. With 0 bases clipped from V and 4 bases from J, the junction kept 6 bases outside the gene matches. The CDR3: CASSLERQGVGNTIYF. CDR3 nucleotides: TGTGCCAGCAGCTTAGAACGCCAGGGGGTCGGAAACACCATATATTTT. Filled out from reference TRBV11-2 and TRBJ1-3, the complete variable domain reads EAGVAQSPRYKIIEKRQSVAFWCNPISGHATLYWYQQILGQGPKLLIQFQNNGVVDDSQLPKDRFSAERLKGVDSTLKIQPAKLEDSAVYLCASSLERQGVGNTIYFGEGSWLTVV.

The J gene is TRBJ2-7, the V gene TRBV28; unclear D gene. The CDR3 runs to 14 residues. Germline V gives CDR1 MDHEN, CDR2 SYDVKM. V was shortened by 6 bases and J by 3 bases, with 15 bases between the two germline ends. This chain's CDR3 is CASRKYAGNYEQYF. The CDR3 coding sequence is TGTGCCAGCAGAAAGTACGCTGGCAACTACGAGCAGTACTTC.

In DNA, the CDR3 is TGTGCCTCTAGACCTTGGACGCCAGACACCGGGGAGCTGTTTTTT. Its protein is CASRPWTPDTGELFF. This sequence joins TRBV10-3 and TRBJ2-2, with no clear D. V lost 11 bases and J lost 3, with 19 bases in between. Germline CDR1 and CDR2: ENHRY and SYGVKD. The CDR3 runs 15 residues.

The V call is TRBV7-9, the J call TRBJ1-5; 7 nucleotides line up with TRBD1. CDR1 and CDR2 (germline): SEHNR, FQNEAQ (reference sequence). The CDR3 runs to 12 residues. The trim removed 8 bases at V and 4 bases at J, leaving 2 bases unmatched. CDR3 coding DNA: TGTGCCAGCGGACAGGATAATCAGCCCCAGCATTTT. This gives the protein CASGQDNQPQHF.

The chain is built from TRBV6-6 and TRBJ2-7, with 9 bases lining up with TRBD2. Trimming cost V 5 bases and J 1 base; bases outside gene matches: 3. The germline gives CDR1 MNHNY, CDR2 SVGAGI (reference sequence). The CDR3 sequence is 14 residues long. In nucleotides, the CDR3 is TGTGCCAGCAGTAGGACTAGCGTGTCCTACGAGCAGTACTTC. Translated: CASSRTSVSYEQYF.

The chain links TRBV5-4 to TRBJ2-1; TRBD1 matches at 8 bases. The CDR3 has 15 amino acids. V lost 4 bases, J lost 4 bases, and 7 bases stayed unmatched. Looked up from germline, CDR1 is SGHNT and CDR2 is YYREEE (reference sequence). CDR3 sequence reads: CASSHRDRRYNEQFF. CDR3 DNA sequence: TGTGCCAGCAGCCACCGGGACAGGAGATACAATGAGCAGTTCTTC.

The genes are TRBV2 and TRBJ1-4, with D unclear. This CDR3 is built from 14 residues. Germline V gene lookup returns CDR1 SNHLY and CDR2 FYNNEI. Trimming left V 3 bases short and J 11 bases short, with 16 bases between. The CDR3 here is CASSEGLPTSKLFF. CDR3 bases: TGTGCCAGCAGTGAGGGGTTACCTACAAGCAAACTGTTTTTT.

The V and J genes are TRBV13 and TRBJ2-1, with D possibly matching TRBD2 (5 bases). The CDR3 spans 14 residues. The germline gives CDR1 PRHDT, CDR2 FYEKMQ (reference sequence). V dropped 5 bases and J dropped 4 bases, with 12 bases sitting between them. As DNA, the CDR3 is TGTGCCAGCAGCCCAAGGACTGTTTACAATGAGCAGTTCTTC. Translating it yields CASSPRTVYNEQFF.

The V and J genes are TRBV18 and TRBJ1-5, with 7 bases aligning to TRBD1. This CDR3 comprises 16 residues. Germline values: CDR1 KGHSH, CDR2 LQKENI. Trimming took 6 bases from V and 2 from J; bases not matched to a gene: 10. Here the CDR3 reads CASSRGQVFGNQPQHF. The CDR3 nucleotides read TGTGCCAGCTCTCGAGGACAGGTCTTTGGCAATCAGCCCCAGCATTTT.

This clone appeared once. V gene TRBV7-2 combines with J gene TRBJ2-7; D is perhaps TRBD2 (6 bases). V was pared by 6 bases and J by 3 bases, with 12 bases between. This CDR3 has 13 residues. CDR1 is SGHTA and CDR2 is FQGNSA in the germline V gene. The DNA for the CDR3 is TGTGCCAGCAGTTCGGAGGGATTCTACGAGCAGTACTTC. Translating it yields CASSSEGFYEQYF.

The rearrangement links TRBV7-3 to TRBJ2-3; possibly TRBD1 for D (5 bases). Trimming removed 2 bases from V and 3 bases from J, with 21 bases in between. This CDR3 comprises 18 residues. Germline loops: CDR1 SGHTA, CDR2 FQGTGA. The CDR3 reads CASSLLTPRQNRTDTQYF. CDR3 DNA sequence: TGTGCCAGCAGCTTATTGACCCCTAGACAGAATAGAACAGATACGCAGTATTTT. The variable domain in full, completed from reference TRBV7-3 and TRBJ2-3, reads GAGVSQTPSNKVTEKGKYVELRCDPISGHTALYWYRQSLGQGPEFLIYFQGTGAADDSGLPNDRFFAVRPEGSVSTLKIQRTERGDSAVYLCASSLLTPRQNRTDTQYFGPGTRLTVL.

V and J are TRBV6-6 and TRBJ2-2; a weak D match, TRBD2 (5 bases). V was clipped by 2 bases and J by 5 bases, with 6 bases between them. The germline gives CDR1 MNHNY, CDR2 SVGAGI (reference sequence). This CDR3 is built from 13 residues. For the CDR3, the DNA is TGTGCCAGCAGTTACGAGGGTACCGGGGAGCTGTTTTTT. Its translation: CASSYEGTGELFF.

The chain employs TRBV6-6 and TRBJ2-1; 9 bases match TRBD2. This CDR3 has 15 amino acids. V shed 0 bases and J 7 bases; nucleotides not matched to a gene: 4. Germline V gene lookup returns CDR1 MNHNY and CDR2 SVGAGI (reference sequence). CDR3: CASSYSGGRGNEQFF. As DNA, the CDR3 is TGTGCCAGCAGTTACTCTGGCGGGAGGGGGAATGAGCAGTTCTTC.